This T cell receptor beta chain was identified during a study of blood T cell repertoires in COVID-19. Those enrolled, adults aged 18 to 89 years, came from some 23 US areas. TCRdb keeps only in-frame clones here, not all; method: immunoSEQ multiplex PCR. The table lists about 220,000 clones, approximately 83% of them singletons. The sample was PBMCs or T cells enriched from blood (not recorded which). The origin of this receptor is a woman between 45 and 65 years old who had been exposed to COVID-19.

The CDR3 DNA reads TGTGCCAGCGGTCCGGGACAGGGCACAGATACGCAGTATTTT. As protein: CASGPGQGTDTQYF. The rearrangement uses TRBV6-5 and TRBJ2-3; 8 positions agree with TRBD1. CDR1 and CDR2 (germline): MNHEY, SVGAGI. The CDR3 extends over 14 amino acids. J gave up 1 base and V 8 bases, and 5 bases lay outside the gene matches.